The 20 T cell receptor beta chains reported below all come from one sample, sequenced in a study of control samples from healthy donors and cancer patients. Libraries were prepared by immunoSEQ multiplex PCR; TCRdb keeps only in-frame clonotypes and omits some of them. Counted here are 150,000 to 200,000 clones, roughly 88% occurring once; the ten biggest clones make up 4.9%. The sample taken for sequencing was blood. Source of these receptors: a woman in her twenties or thirties in good health.

V usage is TRBV6-5 and J usage is TRBJ2-7; D may be TRBD1 (6 bases). Germline CDR1 and CDR2: MNHEY and SVGAGI. This CDR3 is 15 amino acids long. The V end lost 0 bases, the J end lost 4 bases, and 13 bases lay between the germline ends. The CDR3, as DNA: TGTGCCAGCAGTTACTCGACCCAGGGGCCTTACGAGCAGTACTTC. Residues: CASSYSTQGPYEQYF.

The chain couples TRBV6-4 to TRBJ2-5, with D possibly matching TRBD2 (5 bases). Germline values: CDR1 MRHNA, CDR2 SNTAGT. The CDR3 loop spans 13 amino acids. With 3 bases removed from V and 7 bases from J, the gap between germline ends came to 12 bases. Here the CDR3 reads CASSESEGGTQYF. In nucleotides, the CDR3 is TGTGCCAGCAGTGAATCCGAGGGTGGGACCCAGTACTTC.

This chain joins TRBV7-2 and TRBJ2-1, with TRBD2 matching over 9 bases. Germline V CDR1 and CDR2: SGHTA, FQGNSA. The CDR3 is 15 amino acids. With 6 bases clipped from V and 5 bases from J, the junction kept 8 bases outside the gene matches. The CDR3 bases are TGTGCCAGCAGAAGAAGAGCGGGGGGCAACAATGAGCAGTTCTTC. Protein: CASRRRAGGNNEQFF.

V is TRBV5-1 and J is TRBJ2-7; D unclear. CDR3 length: 15 amino acids. Trimming took 3 bases from V and 1 from J, leaving 14 bases between them. Germline V gene sequence: CDR1 SGHRS, CDR2 YFSETQ. The CDR3 bases are TGCGCCAGCAGCTCGGACCCGTCACGATCCTACGAGCAGTACTTC. Amino acid sequence: CASSSDPSRSYEQYF.

This chain connects TRBV14 to TRBJ2-1, with 8 bases lining up with TRBD2. The V gene's germline CDR1 is SGHDN and CDR2 FVKESK. J lost 7 bases, V lost 4 bases, and 9 bases had no gene match. The CDR3 runs 15 residues. As DNA, the CDR3 is TGTGCCAGCAGCCTAGGGACTAGGTATGAGAATGAGCAGTTCTTC. Amino acids: CASSLGTRYENEQFF.

The chain employs TRBV28 and TRBJ2-5, with TRBD2 identical over 10 bases. V was pared by 6 bases and J by 0 bases, with 10 bases of the junction left unmatched. The CDR3 loop spans 17 amino acids. Germline loops: CDR1 MDHEN, CDR2 SYDVKM. The CDR3 bases are TGTGCCAGCAGCCAATCGGGACTAGCGATGTACCAAGAGACCCAGTACTTC. It specifies CASSQSGLAMYQETQYF. The complete variable domain, with remaining parts taken from reference TRBV28 and TRBJ2-5, reads DVKVTQSSRYLVKRTGEKVFLECVQDMDHENMFWYRQDPGLGLRLIYFSYDVKMKEKGDIPEGYSVSREKKERFSLILESASTNQTSMYLCASSQSGLAMYQETQYFGPGTRLLVL.

V gene TRBV4-1 combines with J gene TRBJ2-1; 9 nucleotides match TRBD2. Germline V gene sequence: CDR1 MGHRA, CDR2 YSYEKL. The CDR3 spans 15 residues. V was clipped by 0 bases and J by 9 bases; unmatched bases: 6. The CDR3 DNA reads as TGCGCCAGCAGCCAAGAGATAGCGGGAGCTCCTGAGCAGTTCTTC. Translation: CASSQEIAGAPEQFF.

The chain links TRBV12-5 to TRBJ1-1; tentatively, D is TRBD1 (5 bases). The CDR3 runs 17 residues. The V end was cut by 0 bases, the J end by 8 bases, with 22 bases between. Germline CDR1 reads LGHNT; CDR2 reads FRNRAP. CDR3 amino acids: CASGLVLVVRTTWEAFF. The DNA of the CDR3 is TGTGCTAGTGGTTTGGTACTGGTCGTCAGGACAACGTGGGAAGCTTTCTTT.

J is TRBJ2-2 and V is TRBV24-1; possibly TRBD2 for D (7 bases). The CDR3 loop spans 15 amino acids. Germline V CDR1 and CDR2: KGHDR, SFDVKD. V lost 9 bases, J lost 5 bases, and 18 bases lay in between. CDR3 sequence: CATVGGGGPTGELFF. In DNA, the CDR3 is TGTGCCACCGTCGGGGGAGGGGGGCCGACCGGGGAGCTGTTTTTT.

This sequence joins TRBV10-3 and TRBJ2-7; 11 bases are shared with TRBD2. CDR3 length: 13 amino acids. From germline, CDR1 is ENHRY and CDR2 SYGVKD. After removal of 8 bases from V and 6 bases from J, the junction contained 6 bases not matched to a gene. The CDR3 region has the DNA TGTGCCATCGGCACTAGCGGGGGCGGCGAGCAGTACTTC. Encoded protein: CAIGTSGGGEQYF.

The chain couples TRBV27 to TRBJ2-6; TRBD1 is a possible D gene (5 bases). Trimming pared 6 bases from V and 3 bases from J, leaving 21 bases between. The germline V gene encodes CDR1 MNHEY and CDR2 SMNVEV (reference sequence). This CDR3 contains 18 residues. This CDR3 is CASSSRGAGLNGANVLTF. In nucleotides, the CDR3 is TGTGCCAGCAGCTCCCGTGGGGCAGGGCTTAATGGGGCCAACGTCCTGACTTTC.

The V call is TRBV5-1, the J call TRBJ2-5; D is possibly TRBD1 or TRBD2 (6 bases each). Between the trimmed V and J ends, which lost 0 bases and 3 bases, there was a span of 12 bases. Germline assignment: CDR1 SGHRS and CDR2 YFSETQ. The CDR3 spans 15 residues. The CDR3 here is CASSLVGGREETQYF. In DNA, the CDR3 is TGCGCCAGCAGCTTGGTCGGGGGCCGGGAAGAGACCCAGTACTTC. Full variable domain (missing parts from reference TRBV5-1 and TRBJ2-5): KAGVTQTPRYLIKTRGQQVTLSCSPISGHRSVSWYQQTPGQGLQFLFEYFSETQRNKGNFPGRFSGRQFSNSRSEMNVSTLELGDSALYLCASSLVGGREETQYFGPGTRLLVL.

This chain joins TRBV19 and TRBJ1-1; 7 bases are shared with TRBD1. After removal of 7 bases from V and 1 base from J, the junction contained 15 bases not matched to a gene. The germline V gene has CDR1 LNHDA and CDR2 SQIVND (reference sequence). The CDR3 length is 17 residues. CDR3 in DNA: TGTGCCAGTAAAGGGTTGAGAGACAGGGTCGCGAACACTGAAGCTTTCTTT. Its translation is CASKGLRDRVANTEAFF.

V and J are TRBV27 and TRBJ1-2; D is unclear. This CDR3 is 13 amino acids long. Trimming took 6 bases from V and 2 from J, leaving 10 bases between them. The V gene's germline CDR1 is MNHEY and CDR2 SMNVEV (reference sequence). As DNA, the CDR3 is TGTGCCAGCAGGCCCAGCGGGAACTATGGCTACACCTTC. Translation gives CASRPSGNYGYTF.

J is TRBJ2-1 and V is TRBV28, with TRBD1 matching over 7 bases. V shed 8 bases, J shed 0 bases, and the junction held 7 bases outside the gene matches. Germline lookup yields CDR1 MDHEN and CDR2 SYDVKM. There are 15 residues in the CDR3. The DNA of the CDR3 is TGTGCCAGCTTGGGACAGATTTTCTCCTACAATGAGCAGTTCTTC. Translating it yields CASLGQIFSYNEQFF.

The rearrangement uses TRBV27 and TRBJ2-7; 9 bases fit TRBD2. In germline, CDR1 is MNHEY, CDR2 SMNVEV (reference sequence). This CDR3 spans 14 amino acids. The junction had 2 bases not matched to a gene; V was cut back by 0 bases and J by 5 bases. This CDR3 is CASSLSREGNEQYF. The CDR3 nucleotides read TGTGCCAGCAGTTTATCGCGGGAGGGAAACGAGCAGTACTTC.

The chain couples TRBV6-6 to TRBJ1-2, with a possible D match to TRBD1 (5 bases). The germline CDR1 and CDR2 sequences are MNHNY and SVGAGI (reference sequence). Trimming removed 5 bases at V and 8 bases at J, with 18 bases between. This CDR3 spans 14 amino acids. CDR3 nucleotides: TGTGCCAGCAGTCAGCGTCAGGGCCCAGGAGGCTACACCTTC. Its translation is CASSQRQGPGGYTF.

The rearrangement uses TRBV6-5 and TRBJ2-7, with 12 bases identical to TRBD2. Germline CDR1 is MNHEY and CDR2 is SVGAGI. The CDR3 covers 14 residues. Trimming removed 6 bases from V and 4 bases from J; junction bases left unmatched: 4. CDR3: CASSRTSGKYEQYF. The CDR3 coding sequence is TGTGCCAGCAGCCGGACTAGCGGGAAATACGAGCAGTACTTC.

The J gene is TRBJ2-5, the V gene TRBV6-2 or TRBV6-3; D possibly matches TRBD1 or TRBD2 (6 bases each). Trimming shortened V by 1 base and J by 12 bases, and 21 bases separated the two germline ends. This CDR3 has 15 residues. CDR1 and CDR2 (germline): MNHEY, SVGEGT. The CDR3 coding sequence is TGTGCCAGCAGTTACTTAGTCGGGGGCCAGGTTCAAGAGTACTTC. Encoded protein: CASSYLVGGQVQEYF.

The rearrangement joins TRBV6-6 to TRBJ2-1; 10 bases map to TRBD1. Trimming removed 2 bases from V and 7 bases from J; junction bases left unmatched: 5. Germline loops: CDR1 MNHNY, CDR2 SVGAGI (reference sequence). CDR3 length equals 15 residues. The CDR3 sequence: CASSYGTGARNEQFF. The CDR3 DNA reads as TGTGCCAGCAGTTACGGGACAGGGGCTAGGAATGAGCAGTTCTTC.